What follows are 21 T cell receptor beta chains derived from one specimen sequenced in a study of monozygotic twins with inflammatory bowel disease. For each CDR3 protein, TCRdb gives one entry from its re-call of the 5' RACE reads, without DNA. The sample table includes around 150,000 distinct CDR3 sequences. Sequencing was carried out using blood. The receptor set was obtained from a human donor with ulcerative colitis or Crohn's disease, or a healthy co-twin of an affected twin (not recorded which).

The V and J genes are TRBV7-2 and TRBJ2-7; TCRdb selects TRBD1, and the lack of DNA leaves this call unchecked. This CDR3 region has 14 residues. Per germline, CDR1 SGHTA and CDR2 FQGNSA. The CDR3 spells CASSPRQGLHEQYF.

The V gene is TRBV5-1, the J gene TRBJ2-3; checking the TCRdb D call of TRBD2 is not possible without DNA. The CDR3 totals 19 residues. The germline CDR1 and CDR2 sequences are SGHRS and YFSETQ. The CDR3 reads CASSSGLAGGTMSTDTQYF.

The chain combines TRBV3-1 with TRBJ2-4; no DNA is available, so the TRBD1 call from TCRdb remains unchecked. This CDR3 has 13 amino acids. Germline assignment: CDR1 LGHDT and CDR2 YNNKEL (reference sequence). The CDR3 protein is CASSLGAINMQYF.

V usage is TRBV4-3 and J usage is TRBJ2-7; TCRdb proposes TRBD1, but this gene call is untestable without DNA. Germline V gives CDR1 LGHNA, CDR2 YSLEER. The CDR3 covers 15 residues. The CDR3 spells CASSQVLQGPLGQYF.

This sequence joins TRBV27 and TRBJ2-1; TCRdb names TRBD1, which stays unverified in the absence of DNA. This CDR3 is 15 amino acids long. Germline V CDR1 and CDR2: MNHEY, SMNVEV (reference sequence). The CDR3 spells CASSSNRVSYNEQFF.

This chain's CDR3 is CATSSPLEVSYNSPLHF. V gene TRBV15 combines with J gene TRBJ1-6; the D gene TCRdb calls, TRBD1, cannot be checked with no DNA. Germline V gene lookup returns CDR1 LNHNV and CDR2 YYDKDF (reference sequence). This CDR3 has 17 amino acids. Supplemented by reference TRBV15 and TRBJ1-6, the full variable domain reads DAMVIQNPRYQVTQFGKPVTLSCSQTLNHNVMYWYQQKSSQAPKLLFHYYDKDFNNEADTPDNFQSRRPNTSFCFLDIRSPGLGDTAMYLCATSSPLEVSYNSPLHFGNGTRLTVT.

The rearrangement joins TRBV29-1 to TRBJ2-5; absent DNA, TCRdb's TRBD1 call cannot be checked. This CDR3 is built from 15 residues. The V gene's germline CDR1 is SQVTM and CDR2 ANQGSEA. The CDR3 loop reads CSVDRVTGAGETQYF.

The chain couples TRBV29-1 to TRBJ2-1; absent DNA, TCRdb's TRBD1 call cannot be checked. CDR1 SQVTM and CDR2 ANQGSEA come from the germline V gene. This CDR3 is 12 amino acids long. The CDR3 region is CSVPTPGQGRFF.

The chain couples TRBV5-1 to TRBJ2-3; as DNA is missing, the TRBD1 call by TCRdb cannot be tested. The length of the CDR3 is 14 residues. Germline CDR1 and CDR2: SGHRS and YFSETQ. CDR3 protein: CASSLGTALDTQYF.

The CDR3 protein is CASSYGRGATISLYEQYF. The chain uses TRBV6-5 and TRBJ2-7; TCRdb designates TRBD2, a call that cannot be tested without DNA. This CDR3 is 18 amino acids long. From germline, CDR1 is MNHEY and CDR2 SVGAGI.

The J gene is TRBJ2-1, the V gene TRBV28; TCRdb lists TRBD2, though no DNA is available to test this call. Germline CDR1 and CDR2: MDHEN and SYDVKM. This CDR3 is built from 17 residues. The CDR3 spells CASSLSPTSGRDNEQFF.

This sequence joins TRBV7-2 and TRBJ2-1; lacking DNA, the TRBD1 call made by TCRdb goes unchecked. CDR1 is SGHTA and CDR2 is FQGNSA in the germline V gene. The CDR3 covers 14 residues. CDR3 region: CASRRSGTTNEQFF. Full variable domain (outside the CDR3, taken from reference TRBV7-2 and TRBJ2-1): GAGVSQSPSNKVTEKGKDVELRCDPISGHTALYWYRQSLGQGLEFLIYFQGNSAPDKSGLPSDRFSAERTGGSVSTLTIQRTQQEDSAVYLCASRRSGTTNEQFFGPGTRLTVL.

This rearrangement joins TRBV5-1 to TRBJ2-7; the D gene TCRdb calls, TRBD1, cannot be checked with no DNA. This CDR3 contains 13 residues. CDR1 is SGHRS, CDR2 YFSETQ, per germline. The CDR3 region is CASSGGQVNEQYF.

V is TRBV9 and J is TRBJ1-2; the D call from TCRdb, TRBD1, cannot be confirmed without DNA. There are 14 residues in the CDR3. The germline gives CDR1 SGDLS, CDR2 YYNGEE. CDR3 region: CASSVVPGDYGYTF.

The chain carries TRBV28 and TRBJ2-2; TCRdb picks TRBD2, but there is no DNA to check that call. The CDR3 totals 13 residues. Looked up from germline, CDR1 is MDHEN and CDR2 is SYDVKM. CDR3 in amino acids: CATLLAGAGELFF.

The chain employs TRBV5-1 and TRBJ2-4; there is no DNA to check the TCRdb D call of TRBD2. Germline V gene lookup returns CDR1 SGHRS and CDR2 YFSETQ. This CDR3 has 14 amino acids. CDR3 in amino acids: CASSTGGTENIQYF.

The chain employs TRBV6-1 and TRBJ2-2; lacking DNA, the TRBD1 call made by TCRdb goes unchecked. The CDR3 is 16 residues long. The germline CDR1 and CDR2 sequences are MNHNS and SASEGT. The CDR3 sequence is CASSDPMGRGTGELFF.

This chain connects TRBV6-4 to TRBJ2-3. The CDR3 loop spans 13 amino acids. Germline CDR1 MRHNA, CDR2 SNTAGT. CDR3 sequence: CASSRGDTDTQYF.

This chain joins TRBV12-3 or TRBV12-4 and TRBJ1-5. CDR3 length equals 14 residues. The CDR3: CASSSSGYNQPQHF.

This chain links TRBV2 with TRBJ2-2; TCRdb's D call, TRBD1, is unchecked because there is no DNA. Germline V gives CDR1 SNHLY, CDR2 FYNNEI. The CDR3 runs to 14 residues. CDR3 residues: CASSQERVTGELFF.

CDR3 sequence: CSVGLAGGQETQYF. V usage is TRBV29-1 and J usage is TRBJ2-5; TCRdb's D call, TRBD2, is unchecked because there is no DNA. The CDR3 has 14 residues. Germline CDR1 is SQVTM and CDR2 is ANQGSEA. The full variable domain, its missing parts supplied by reference TRBV29-1 and TRBJ2-5, is SAVISQKPSRDICQRGTSLTIQCQVDSQVTMMFWYRQQPGQSLTLIATANQGSEATYESGFVIDKFPISRPNLTFSTLTVSNMSPEDSSIYLCSVGLAGGQETQYFGPGTRLLVL.